These 27 T cell receptor beta chains were all obtained from the same sample, sequenced in a study of blood T cell repertoires in COVID-19. The method was immunoSEQ multiplex PCR; TCRdb's version includes in-frame clones alone and lacks a portion of them. Of 250,000 to 350,000 clones in the sample, 88% were seen once. Sequencing used peripheral blood. These receptors were collected from a woman aged 25 to 39 with COVID-19, enrolled during active disease.

V is TRBV11-2 and J is TRBJ1-5; a weak D match, TRBD1 (6 bases). This CDR3 has 14 amino acids. Germline CDR1 is SGHAT and CDR2 is FQNNGV. Between the trimmed V and J ends, which lost 4 bases and 6 bases, there was a span of 13 bases. CDR3 region: CASSSRGGIQPQHF. The CDR3 nucleotides read TGTGCCAGCAGCTCTAGGGGGGGCATTCAGCCCCAGCATTTT.

In its sample, this clone was seen once. This chain connects TRBV29-1 to TRBJ2-7, with D maybe TRBD2 (5 bases). Germline V gene lookup returns CDR1 SQVTM and CDR2 ANQGSEA. The V and J ends lost 7 bases and 1 base respectively, with 14 bases between them. The CDR3 length is 13 residues. The CDR3 here is CSGEDSASYEQYF. In DNA form, the CDR3 reads TGCAGCGGCGAGGATAGCGCATCCTACGAGCAGTACTTC.

The chain combines TRBV5-1 with TRBJ2-7; 10 bases map to TRBD1. CDR1 is SGHRS and CDR2 is YFSETQ in the germline V gene. The CDR3 extends over 14 amino acids. Trimming took 3 bases from V and 4 from J; bases not matched to a gene: 4. CDR3 residues: CASSWDRGGYEQYF. The CDR3 bases are TGCGCCAGCAGCTGGGACAGGGGTGGATACGAGCAGTACTTC.

The V gene is TRBV5-1, the J gene TRBJ2-3; 7 bases map to TRBD2. The CDR3 runs 15 residues. The germline V gene has CDR1 SGHRS and CDR2 YFSETQ. V shed 4 bases and J 4 bases; nucleotides not matched to a gene: 9. The CDR3: CASSPSGGSADTQYF. The CDR3 coding sequence is TGCGCCAGCAGCCCCTCGGGCGGGAGCGCAGATACGCAGTATTTT.

The rearrangement links TRBV27 to TRBJ2-3, with 8 bases identical to TRBD2. V trimming: 5 bases; J trimming: 2 bases; junction bases outside the gene matches: 9. Germline V lookup: CDR1 MNHEY, CDR2 SMNVEV (reference sequence). CDR3 length: 16 residues. CDR3 amino acids: CASSTSTSAFTDTQYF. The CDR3 coding sequence is TGTGCCAGCAGTACATCGACTAGCGCCTTCACAGATACGCAGTATTTT.

This rearrangement joins TRBV27 to TRBJ2-1; 15 nucleotides line up with TRBD2. Germline CDR1 and CDR2: MNHEY and SMNVEV (reference sequence). The CDR3 runs to 16 residues. Trimming took 4 bases from V and 9 from J; bases not matched to a gene: 7. CDR3 amino acids: CASSSGLAGGWGEQFF. CDR3 DNA sequence: TGTGCCAGCAGTTCGGGACTAGCGGGAGGATGGGGTGAGCAGTTCTTC.

The gene calls are TRBV4-2 and TRBJ2-2; D is unclear. The CDR3 is 15 residues long. Trimming removed 0 bases from V and 5 bases from J, with 10 bases in between. Germline V CDR1 and CDR2: LGHNA, YNFKEQ. CDR3 in amino acids: CASSQDQDLTGELFF. The CDR3 DNA is TGTGCCAGCAGCCAAGATCAAGACTTGACCGGGGAGCTGTTTTTT.

The chain recombines TRBV2 with TRBJ2-1; 9 bases are a match to TRBD2. Looked up from germline, CDR1 is SNHLY and CDR2 is FYNNEI. The CDR3 loop spans 15 amino acids. The trim removed 2 bases at V and 2 bases at J, leaving 1 base unmatched. Here the CDR3 reads CASSELAGTYNEQFF. The CDR3 DNA reads TGTGCCAGCAGTGAACTAGCGGGAACCTACAATGAGCAGTTCTTC.

This chain uses TRBV2 with TRBJ2-1; tentatively, D is TRBD2 (5 bases). This CDR3 is 15 amino acids long. V lost 4 bases, J lost 3 bases, and 13 bases lay in between. Germline CDR1 reads SNHLY; CDR2 reads FYNNEI. DNA of the CDR3: TGTGCCAGCAGTGCTTCCGCGGGTATCTACAATGAGCAGTTCTTC. It translates to CASSASAGIYNEQFF. The whole variable domain, remainder taken from reference TRBV2 and TRBJ2-1, is EPEVTQTPSHQVTQMGQEVILRCVPISNHLYFYWYRQILGQKVEFLVSFYNNEISEKSEIFDDQFSVERPDGSNFTLKIRSTKLEDSAMYFCASSASAGIYNEQFFGPGTRLTVL.

The chain joins TRBV28 to TRBJ1-2; D uncertain. Looked up from germline, CDR1 is MDHEN and CDR2 is SYDVKM. The CDR3 runs to 13 residues. Trimming took 5 bases from V and 2 from J, leaving 9 bases between them. The CDR3 loop is CASSTGLNYGYTF. The CDR3 DNA reads TGTGCCAGCAGTACTGGACTGAACTATGGCTACACCTTC.

This clone has only one observation. This sequence joins TRBV5-1 and TRBJ2-7; 7 bases line up with TRBD2. This CDR3 region has 14 residues. Trimming removed 2 bases from V and 4 bases from J; junction bases left unmatched: 6. Looked up from germline, CDR1 is SGHRS and CDR2 is YFSETQ. The CDR3 reads CASSLLGGSYEQYF. Written as DNA, the CDR3 is TGCGCCAGCAGCTTACTCGGGGGGAGTTACGAGCAGTACTTC.

The table lists this clone with a few counts. The chain joins TRBV23-1 to TRBJ2-4; 8 nucleotides align to TRBD1. TRBV23-1 is placed among ORFs of uncertain function. Losses at the gene ends were 1 base for V and 0 bases for J; bases not matched to a gene: 11. The CDR3 consists of 19 residues. The CDR3 spells CASSQFHGQGSRAKNIQYF. The CDR3 DNA reads as TGCGCCAGCAGTCAATTCCATGGACAGGGCTCTCGAGCCAAAAACATTCAGTACTTC.

The count of this clone is one. The V gene is TRBV25-1, the J gene TRBJ1-3, with TRBD1 as a possible D gene (6 bases). This CDR3 comprises 14 residues. Germline lookup yields CDR1 MGHDK and CDR2 SYGVNS. V shed 5 bases and J shed 2 bases, with 10 bases lying between them. The CDR3 reads CASSRAGAGNTIYF. The CDR3 bases are TGTGCCAGCAGTAGGGCAGGGGCTGGAAACACCATATATTTT.

The chain carries TRBV4-2 and TRBJ2-3; D is possibly TRBD1 (6 bases). Looked up from germline, CDR1 is LGHNA and CDR2 is YNFKEQ. V lost 1 base, J lost 5 bases, and 16 bases lay in between. The CDR3 has 16 amino acids. In DNA form, the CDR3 reads TGTGCCAGCAGCCAAGTGCCCCTGGCAGGGGAAGATACGCAGTATTTT. This gives the protein CASSQVPLAGEDTQYF.

This sequence joins TRBV4-1 and TRBJ2-4; 8 bases line up with TRBD2. The trim removed 1 base at V and 3 bases at J, leaving 2 bases unmatched. Germline CDR1 reads MGHRA; CDR2 reads YSYEKL. This CDR3 has 15 amino acids. CDR3 nucleotide sequence: TGCGCCAGCAGCCAAGTCCTAGCGGGCAAAAACATTCAGTACTTC. It codes for CASSQVLAGKNIQYF.

The chain couples TRBV18 to TRBJ2-7; D is perhaps TRBD2 (6 bases). CDR3 length equals 19 residues. Per the germline V gene, CDR1 is KGHSH and CDR2 is LQKENI. V lost 1 base to trimming and J lost 2 bases, with 24 bases between them. The CDR3 DNA is TGTGCCAGCTCACCACGGGGTGGGGCAGCGGGTAAACCAACCTACGAGCAGTACTTC. Protein product: CASSPRGGAAGKPTYEQYF.

This rearrangement joins TRBV4-2 to TRBJ2-2; 9 bases align to TRBD1. Trimming cost V 4 bases and J 4 bases; bases outside gene matches: 4. CDR3 length: 15 residues. Germline V lookup: CDR1 LGHNA, CDR2 YNFKEQ. Here the CDR3 DNA reads TGTGCCAGCAGCCCCCGGGACAGGGTCACCGGGGAGCTGTTTTTT. Translation: CASSPRDRVTGELFF.

The chain joins TRBV10-3 to TRBJ2-7, with TRBD2 as a possible D gene (6 bases). This CDR3 is built from 14 residues. Germline CDR1 ENHRY, CDR2 SYGVKD. Trimming removed 4 bases at V and 5 bases at J, with 15 bases between. The DNA of the CDR3 is TGTGCCATCAGTGGGAGGGTTCAATCGGACGAGCAGTACTTC. Its translation: CAISGRVQSDEQYF.

The chain employs TRBV2 and TRBJ2-5; 8 nucleotides line up with TRBD1. J was trimmed by 4 bases and V by 5 bases; bases with no gene match: 9. Germline V gene sequence: CDR1 SNHLY, CDR2 FYNNEI. The CDR3 totals 15 residues. CDR3 bases: TGTGCCAGCAGTCCGAGGACAACAGGGGGAGAGACCCAGTACTTC. Translated, it gives CASSPRTTGGETQYF.

This chain joins TRBV15 and TRBJ1-1, with TRBD1 identical over 8 bases. The germline V gene has CDR1 LNHNV and CDR2 YYDKDF (reference sequence). Unmatched junction bases numbered 9, after V lost 5 bases and J lost 1 base. CDR3 size: 16 residues. The CDR3 loop reads CATSLPTGATNTEAFF. The CDR3 bases are TGTGCCACCAGCTTACCGACAGGGGCTACGAACACTGAAGCTTTCTTT.

This clone has a single count. V and J are TRBV2 and TRBJ2-1; D perhaps matches TRBD1 (6 bases). This CDR3 spans 16 amino acids. The ends were cut back, 5 bases at V and 7 bases at J, with 21 bases in the middle. Germline loops: CDR1 SNHLY, CDR2 FYNNEI. Here the CDR3 reads CASSPQGPGSPNEQFF. Here the CDR3 DNA reads TGTGCCAGCAGTCCGCAGGGGCCGGGTAGCCCTAATGAGCAGTTCTTC.

On this clone itself: An end of the junction does not agree with germline; a read error may underlie this. The chain joins TRBV6-1 to TRBJ2-1; weak D call: TRBD2 (5 bases). Germline CDR1 is MNHNS and CDR2 is SASEGT. This CDR3 is 15 amino acids long. Here the CDR3 reads CASGELGSRNNEQFF. The CDR3, as DNA: TGTGCCAGCGGTGAATTGGGGAGTAGAAACAATGAGCAGTTCTTC.

Here the CDR3 DNA reads TGCGCCAGCAGCCAAGCGGGACAGGGGGGAGGGCAGCCCCAGCATTTT. Encoded protein: CASSQAGQGGGQPQHF. The gene calls are TRBV4-1 and TRBJ1-5; 11 bases agree with TRBD1. The CDR3 has 16 amino acids. V shed 1 base, J shed 7 bases, and the junction held 6 bases outside the gene matches. The germline gives CDR1 MGHRA, CDR2 YSYEKL.

The chain carries TRBV19 and TRBJ2-1, with 9 bases aligning to TRBD1. Trimming removed 5 bases from V and 8 bases from J; junction bases left unmatched: 10. The CDR3 totals 15 residues. Germline CDR1 and CDR2: LNHDA and SQIVND (reference sequence). The chain's CDR3 is CASSDRDRASHEQFF. The CDR3 DNA sequence: TGTGCCAGTAGTGACCGGGACAGGGCATCCCATGAGCAGTTCTTC.

This rearrangement joins TRBV5-1 to TRBJ2-4; TRBD1 is a possible D gene (6 bases). Germline lookup yields CDR1 SGHRS and CDR2 YFSETQ. The CDR3 is 15 residues long. V lost 4 bases and J 0 bases, leaving 11 bases between the germline ends. The CDR3 nucleotides are TGCGCCAGCAGCCCTACAGGGATAGCCAAAAACATTCAGTACTTC. It codes for CASSPTGIAKNIQYF.

The V and J genes are TRBV28 and TRBJ2-1; 7 bases match TRBD1. The CDR3 extends over 13 amino acids. Germline trimming cut 5 bases from V and 14 bases from J; bases unmatched to any gene: 12. Germline V CDR1 and CDR2: MDHEN, SYDVKM. In DNA form, the CDR3 reads TGTGCCAGCAGTATACTATCAGGGGGAAGTGAGTTCTTC. Translating it yields CASSILSGGSEFF.

V gene TRBV18 combines with J gene TRBJ1-1, with 9 bases fitting TRBD1. This CDR3 comprises 17 residues. CDR1 and CDR2 from the germline V gene are KGHSH and LQKENI. J was trimmed by 0 bases and V by 5 bases; bases with no gene match: 10. The CDR3 nucleotides are TGTGCCAGCTCAGCCTACAGGGGGCGGGATATGAACACTGAAGCTTTCTTT. It is translated as CASSAYRGRDMNTEAFF.